This T cell receptor (beta chain) was documented in a study of technical replicates of blood from a handful of donors (dated by TCRdb to 2016 to 2017). The library was made by the immunoSEQ multiplex PCR assay. The immuneACCESS repertoire file appears here via TCRdb, limited to in-frame rearrangements. These files lack a portion of the clones; in checked studies, under half of the deficit traces to unresolved V genes, and the cause of the others is not known. For this sample the table gives about 74,000 clones, of which about 88% were detected only once. The biggest ten clones account for approximately 0.42% of the sample. With regard to this clone: Its cognate antigen has yet to be identified. Nothing much larger sits one base from this clone, and base qualities are not available.

Per the germline V gene, SGHAT is the CDR1 and FQNNGV is the CDR2. Its CDR3 holds 14 amino acids, cysteine through phenylalanine. Only the CDR3 region is kept as DNA, spanning 42 bases read in frame from base 1. V drops 5 bases and J drops 4 bases, leaving 12 bases in between. The receptor chain draws on TRBV11-2 and TRBJ2-1; tentative D gene TRBD1, with 6 bases matching. Sequenced material: T cells isolated from PBMCs. The TCR was taken from a human donor in good health. The nucleotide sequence is given as TGTGCCAGCAGCCCAGGGGTTTCGTACAATGAGCAGTTCTTC. It specifies CASSPGVSYNEQFF.